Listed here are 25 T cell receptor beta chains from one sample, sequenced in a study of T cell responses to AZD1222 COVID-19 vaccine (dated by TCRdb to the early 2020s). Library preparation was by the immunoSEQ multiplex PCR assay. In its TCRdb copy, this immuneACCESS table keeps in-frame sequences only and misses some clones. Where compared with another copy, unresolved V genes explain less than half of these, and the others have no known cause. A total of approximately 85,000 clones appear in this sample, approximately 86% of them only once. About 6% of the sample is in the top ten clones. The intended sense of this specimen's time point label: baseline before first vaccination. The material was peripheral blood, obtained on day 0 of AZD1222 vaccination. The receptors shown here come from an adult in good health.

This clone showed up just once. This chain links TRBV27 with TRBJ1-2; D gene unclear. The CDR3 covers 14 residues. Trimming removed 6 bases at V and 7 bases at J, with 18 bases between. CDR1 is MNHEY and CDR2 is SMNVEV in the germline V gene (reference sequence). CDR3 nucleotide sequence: TGTGCCAGCAGGTCCCCGGGCCTTTCTGGTGGCTACACCTTC. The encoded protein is CASRSPGLSGGYTF.

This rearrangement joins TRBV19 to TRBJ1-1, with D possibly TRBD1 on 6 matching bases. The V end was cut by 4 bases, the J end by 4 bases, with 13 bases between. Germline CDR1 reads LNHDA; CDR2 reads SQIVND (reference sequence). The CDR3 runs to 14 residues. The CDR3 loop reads CASSTNGQLTEAFF. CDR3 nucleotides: TGTGCCAGTAGTACCAACGGACAGCTCACTGAAGCTTTCTTT.

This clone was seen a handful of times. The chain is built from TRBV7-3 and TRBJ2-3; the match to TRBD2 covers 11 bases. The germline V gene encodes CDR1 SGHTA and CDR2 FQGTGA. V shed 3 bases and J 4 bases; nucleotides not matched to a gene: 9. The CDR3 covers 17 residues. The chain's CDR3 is CASSLGPGLAEADTQYF. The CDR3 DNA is TGTGCCAGCAGCTTGGGACCGGGACTAGCGGAAGCAGATACGCAGTATTTT.

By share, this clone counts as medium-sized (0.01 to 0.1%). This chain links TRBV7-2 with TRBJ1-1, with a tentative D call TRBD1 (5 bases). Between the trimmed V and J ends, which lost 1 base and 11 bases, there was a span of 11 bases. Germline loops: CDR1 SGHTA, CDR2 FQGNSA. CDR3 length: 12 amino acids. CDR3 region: CASSLGGPEAFF. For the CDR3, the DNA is TGTGCCAGCAGCTTAGGGGGCCCGGAGGCTTTCTTT.

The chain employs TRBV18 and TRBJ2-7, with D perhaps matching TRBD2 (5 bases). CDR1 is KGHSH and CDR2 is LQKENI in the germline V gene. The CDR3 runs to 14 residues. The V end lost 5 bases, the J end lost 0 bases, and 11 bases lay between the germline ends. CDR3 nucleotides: TGTGCCAGCTCAGGCCCCCGGGACTCCTACGAGCAGTACTTC. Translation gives CASSGPRDSYEQYF.

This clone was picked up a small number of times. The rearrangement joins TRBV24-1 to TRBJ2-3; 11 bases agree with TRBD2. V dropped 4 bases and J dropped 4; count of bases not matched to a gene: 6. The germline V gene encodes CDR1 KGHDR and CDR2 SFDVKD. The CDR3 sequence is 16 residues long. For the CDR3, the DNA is TGTGCCACCAGTGACACGTATAGCGGGAGGGCAGATACGCAGTATTTT. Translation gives CATSDTYSGRADTQYF.

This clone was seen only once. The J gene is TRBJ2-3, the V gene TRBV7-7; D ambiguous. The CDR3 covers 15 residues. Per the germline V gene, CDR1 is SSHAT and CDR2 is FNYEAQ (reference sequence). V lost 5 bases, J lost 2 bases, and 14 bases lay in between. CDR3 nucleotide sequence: TGTGCCAGCAGCCTGACTGGGATAACCACAGATACGCAGTATTTT. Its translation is CASSLTGITTDTQYF.

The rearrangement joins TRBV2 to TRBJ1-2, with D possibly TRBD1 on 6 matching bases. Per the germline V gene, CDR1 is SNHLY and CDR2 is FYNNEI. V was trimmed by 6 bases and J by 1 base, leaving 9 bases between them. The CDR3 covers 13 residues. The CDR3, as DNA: TGTGCCAGCAGCGGACAGAGTAACTATGGCTACACCTTC. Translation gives CASSGQSNYGYTF. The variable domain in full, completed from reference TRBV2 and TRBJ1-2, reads EPEVTQTPSHQVTQMGQEVILRCVPISNHLYFYWYRQILGQKVEFLVSFYNNEISEKSEIFDDQFSVERPDGSNFTLKIRSTKLEDSAMYFCASSGQSNYGYTFGSGTRLTVV.

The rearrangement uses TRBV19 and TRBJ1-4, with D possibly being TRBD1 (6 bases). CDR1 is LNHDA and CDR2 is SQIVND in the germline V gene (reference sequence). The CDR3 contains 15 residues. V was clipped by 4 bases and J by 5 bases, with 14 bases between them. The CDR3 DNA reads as TGTGCCAGTAGTAGACCCAGGACAGAGAATGAAAAACTGTTTTTT. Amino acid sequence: CASSRPRTENEKLFF.

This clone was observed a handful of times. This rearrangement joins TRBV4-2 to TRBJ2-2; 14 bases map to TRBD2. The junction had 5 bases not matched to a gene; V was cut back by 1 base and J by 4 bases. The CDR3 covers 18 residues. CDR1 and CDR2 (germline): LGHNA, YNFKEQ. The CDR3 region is CASSQATSGGAVTGELFF. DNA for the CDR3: TGTGCCAGCAGCCAAGCGACTAGCGGGGGGGCCGTCACCGGGGAGCTGTTTTTT.

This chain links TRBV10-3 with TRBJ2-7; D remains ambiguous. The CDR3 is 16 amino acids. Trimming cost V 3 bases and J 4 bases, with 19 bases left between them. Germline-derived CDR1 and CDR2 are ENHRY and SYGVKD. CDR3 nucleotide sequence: TGTGCCATCAGTGAACCGCCCGGAACGCGGCGATACGAGCAGTACTTC. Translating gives CAISEPPGTRRYEQYF.

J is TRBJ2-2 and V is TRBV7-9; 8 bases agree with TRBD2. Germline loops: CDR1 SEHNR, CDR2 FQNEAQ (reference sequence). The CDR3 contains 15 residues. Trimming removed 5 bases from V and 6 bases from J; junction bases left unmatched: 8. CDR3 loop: CASSQLAEGAGELFF. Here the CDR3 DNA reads TGTGCCAGCAGCCAACTAGCGGAGGGGGCCGGGGAGCTGTTTTTT.

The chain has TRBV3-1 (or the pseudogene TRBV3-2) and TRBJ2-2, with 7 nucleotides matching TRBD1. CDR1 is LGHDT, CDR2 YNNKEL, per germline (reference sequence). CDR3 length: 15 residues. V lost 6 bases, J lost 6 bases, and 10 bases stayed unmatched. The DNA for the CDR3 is TGTGCCAGCAGGCGACAGGGATATTCGGCCGGGGAGCTGTTTTTT. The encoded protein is CASRRQGYSAGELFF.

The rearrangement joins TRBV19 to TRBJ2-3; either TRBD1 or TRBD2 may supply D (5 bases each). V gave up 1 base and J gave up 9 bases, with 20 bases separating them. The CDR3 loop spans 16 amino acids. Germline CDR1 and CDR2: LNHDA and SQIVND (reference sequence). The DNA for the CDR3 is TGTGCCAGTAGTATAGGGGGCACCAGGGTCTGGGACACGCAGTATTTT. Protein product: CASSIGGTRVWDTQYF.

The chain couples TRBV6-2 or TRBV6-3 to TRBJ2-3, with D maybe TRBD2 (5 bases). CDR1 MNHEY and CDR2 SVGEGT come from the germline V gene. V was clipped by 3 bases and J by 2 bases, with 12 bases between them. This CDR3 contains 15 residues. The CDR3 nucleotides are TGTGCCAGCAGTTATCTAGCAATAAACACAGATACGCAGTATTTT. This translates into CASSYLAINTDTQYF.

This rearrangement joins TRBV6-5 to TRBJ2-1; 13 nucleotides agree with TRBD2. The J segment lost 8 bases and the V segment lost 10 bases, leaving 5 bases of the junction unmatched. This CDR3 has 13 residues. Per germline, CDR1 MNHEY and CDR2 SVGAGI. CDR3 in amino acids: CATTSGGAYEQFF. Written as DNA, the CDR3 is TGTGCCACCACTAGCGGGGGGGCATATGAGCAGTTCTTC.

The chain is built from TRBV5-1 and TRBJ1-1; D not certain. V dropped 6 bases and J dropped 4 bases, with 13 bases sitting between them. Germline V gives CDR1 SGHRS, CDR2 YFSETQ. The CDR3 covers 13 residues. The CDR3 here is CASNFAAGTEAFF. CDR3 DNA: TGCGCCAGCAATTTTGCGGCGGGCACTGAAGCTTTCTTT.

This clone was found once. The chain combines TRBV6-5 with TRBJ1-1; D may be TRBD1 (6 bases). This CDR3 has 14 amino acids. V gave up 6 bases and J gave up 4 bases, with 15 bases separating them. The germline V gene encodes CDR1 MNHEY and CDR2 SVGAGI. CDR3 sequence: CASSGYRGTTEAFF. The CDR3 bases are TGTGCCAGCAGCGGATATAGGGGGACCACTGAAGCTTTCTTT.

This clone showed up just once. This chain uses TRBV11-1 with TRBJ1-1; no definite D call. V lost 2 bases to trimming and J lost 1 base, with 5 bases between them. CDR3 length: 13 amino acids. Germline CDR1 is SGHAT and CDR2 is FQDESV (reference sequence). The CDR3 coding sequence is TGTGCCAGCAGCTTATTCAAGAACACTGAAGCTTTCTTT. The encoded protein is CASSLFKNTEAFF.

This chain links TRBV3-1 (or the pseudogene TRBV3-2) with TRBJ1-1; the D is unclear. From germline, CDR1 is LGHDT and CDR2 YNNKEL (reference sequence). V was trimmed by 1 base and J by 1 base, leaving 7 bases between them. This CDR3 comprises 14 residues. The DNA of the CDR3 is TGTGCCAGCAGCCAAGTTGCAGCGAACACTGAAGCTTTCTTT. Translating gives CASSQVAANTEAFF.

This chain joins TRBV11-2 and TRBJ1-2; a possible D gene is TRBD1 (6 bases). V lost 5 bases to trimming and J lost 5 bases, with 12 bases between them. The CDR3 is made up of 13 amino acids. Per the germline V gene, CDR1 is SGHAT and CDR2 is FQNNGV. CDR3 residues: CASSIAGVYGYTF. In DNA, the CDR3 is TGTGCCAGCAGCATTGCAGGGGTTTATGGCTACACCTTC.

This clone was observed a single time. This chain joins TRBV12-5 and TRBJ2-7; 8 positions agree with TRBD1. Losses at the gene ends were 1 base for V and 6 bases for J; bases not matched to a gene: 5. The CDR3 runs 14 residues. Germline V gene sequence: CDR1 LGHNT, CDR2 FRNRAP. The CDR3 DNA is TGTGCTAGTGGTTTGGGGATAACAGGGGGCGAGCAGTACTTC. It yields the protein CASGLGITGGEQYF.

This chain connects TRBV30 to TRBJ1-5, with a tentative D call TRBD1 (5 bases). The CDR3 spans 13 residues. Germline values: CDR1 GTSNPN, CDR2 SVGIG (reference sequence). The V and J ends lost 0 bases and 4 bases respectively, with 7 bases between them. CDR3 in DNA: TGTGCCTGGAGTGTACAGGAGAATCAGCCCCAGCATTTT. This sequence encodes CAWSVQENQPQHF.

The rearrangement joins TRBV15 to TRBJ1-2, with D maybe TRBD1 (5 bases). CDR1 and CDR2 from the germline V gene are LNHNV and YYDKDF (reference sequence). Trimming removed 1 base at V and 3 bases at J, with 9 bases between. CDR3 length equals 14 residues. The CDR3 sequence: CATSRGGTDYGYTF. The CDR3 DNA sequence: TGTGCCACCAGCAGAGGCGGGACGGACTATGGCTACACCTTC.

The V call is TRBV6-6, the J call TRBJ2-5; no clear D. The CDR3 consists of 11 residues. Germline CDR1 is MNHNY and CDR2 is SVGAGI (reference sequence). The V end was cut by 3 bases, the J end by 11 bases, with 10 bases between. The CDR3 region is CASSYDSLQYF. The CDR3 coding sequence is TGTGCCAGCAGTTATGACTCGCTTCAGTACTTC.